The next 20 T cell receptor beta chains were all read from a single sample in a study of blood T cell repertoires in COVID-19. TCRdb keeps only in-frame clones here, not all; method: immunoSEQ multiplex PCR. This repertoire shows some 160,000 clones, 89% found once; its top ten account for around 3%. The source material was peripheral blood. The receptors were sampled from a man aged 55 to 69 with acute or convalescent COVID-19.

J is TRBJ1-2 and V is TRBV30; possible D gene TRBD1, 5 bases. CDR1 is GTSNPN and CDR2 is SVGIG in the germline V gene (reference sequence). Trimming pared 3 bases from V and 1 base from J, leaving 12 bases between. This CDR3 spans 14 amino acids. CDR3 bases: TGTGCCTGGAGGGCCCGGGGGGGTAACTATGGCTACACCTTC. It specifies CAWRARGGNYGYTF.

The rearrangement joins TRBV15 to TRBJ2-7, with 10 nucleotides matching TRBD1. In germline, CDR1 is LNHNV, CDR2 YYDKDF (reference sequence). The V segment lost 0 bases and the J segment 7 bases; nucleotides outside the gene matches: 9. The CDR3 runs 16 residues. CDR3 in DNA: TGTGCCACCAGCAGAGATAGGCGGGACAGGGGTGGTGAGCAGTACTTC. Translated: CATSRDRRDRGGEQYF. Looking up the rest from reference TRBV15 and TRBJ2-7 gives the full variable domain: DAMVIQNPRYQVTQFGKPVTLSCSQTLNHNVMYWYQQKSSQAPKLLFHYYDKDFNNEADTPDNFQSRRPNTSFCFLDIRSPGLGDTAMYLCATSRDRRDRGGEQYFGPGTRLTVT.

This chain connects TRBV5-1 to TRBJ2-1; D is perhaps TRBD1 (6 bases). Germline CDR1 reads SGHRS; CDR2 reads YFSETQ. The V gene lost 4 bases and the J gene lost 1 base, with 15 bases spanning the gap. This CDR3 has 16 residues. In DNA form, the CDR3 reads TGCGCCAGCAGCCCGACAGGATCAAGGTCCTACAATGAGCAGTTCTTC. It yields the protein CASSPTGSRSYNEQFF.

The rearrangement uses TRBV5-1 and TRBJ1-3; 9 bases agree with TRBD1. Germline values: CDR1 SGHRS, CDR2 YFSETQ. The length of the CDR3 is 17 residues. V lost 0 bases, J lost 0 bases, and 4 bases stayed unmatched. CDR3 loop: CASSLGQGDYSGNTIYF. The CDR3 DNA is TGCGCCAGCAGCTTGGGACAGGGGGATTACTCTGGAAACACCATATATTTT.

The rearrangement links TRBV5-1 to TRBJ2-7; TRBD2 might be the D (5 bases). The V end lost 2 bases, the J end lost 7 bases, and 13 bases lay between the germline ends. Germline V gives CDR1 SGHRS, CDR2 YFSETQ. CDR3 length equals 13 residues. The CDR3 sequence: CASSFISPGEQYF. CDR3 nucleotide sequence: TGCGCCAGCAGCTTTATTTCGCCGGGAGAGCAGTACTTC.

The chain uses TRBV5-1 and TRBJ2-2; D remains ambiguous. Per the germline V gene, CDR1 is SGHRS and CDR2 is YFSETQ. The CDR3 consists of 15 residues. Deletions cut 0 bases from V and 1 base from J, with 7 bases between. The CDR3 protein is CASSLGQRNTGELFF. CDR3 DNA sequence: TGCGCCAGCAGCTTGGGACAAAGGAACACCGGGGAGCTGTTTTTT.

This clone was detected only once. The chain recombines TRBV5-1 with TRBJ1-1, with 8 bases fitting TRBD1. The ends lost 3 bases at V and 5 bases at J; junction bases unmatched: 6. CDR1 and CDR2 (germline): SGHRS, YFSETQ. The CDR3 spans 14 residues. In DNA, the CDR3 is TGCGCCAGCAGCTCGGACAGGGCACGGACTGAAGCTTTCTTT. Translated, it gives CASSSDRARTEAFF.

The gene calls are TRBV14 and TRBJ1-2; D is unclear. From germline, CDR1 is SGHDN and CDR2 FVKESK. The CDR3 sequence is 14 residues long. The V end lost 1 base, the J end lost 8 bases, and 14 bases lay between the germline ends. The CDR3 DNA sequence: TGTGCCAGCAGCCAAGTAGACCTTCGGGGAGGCTACACCTTC. This codes for CASSQVDLRGGYTF.

The chain combines TRBV4-3 with TRBJ1-6, with a tentative D call TRBD1 (6 bases). The CDR3 consists of 14 residues. V was clipped by 1 base and J by 10 bases, with 11 bases between them. The germline V gene has CDR1 LGHNA and CDR2 YSLEER. The CDR3 protein is CASSQGQVGSPLHF. The DNA of the CDR3 is TGCGCCAGCAGCCAAGGACAGGTCGGGTCACCCCTCCACTTT.

The chain recombines TRBV5-4 with TRBJ2-1, with a weak D call TRBD2 (6 bases). The CDR3 spans 13 residues. Germline CDR1 and CDR2: SGHNT and YYREEE (reference sequence). Trimming shortened V by 0 bases and J by 7 bases, and 8 bases separated the two germline ends. CDR3 sequence: CASSLETSNEQFF. CDR3 coding DNA: TGTGCCAGCAGCTTGGAGACTAGTAATGAGCAGTTCTTC.

V usage is TRBV6-1 and J usage is TRBJ1-2, with TRBD1 matching 7 bases. Germline CDR1 and CDR2: MNHNS and SASEGT. This CDR3 has 15 residues. The J segment lost 3 bases and the V segment lost 3 bases, leaving 7 bases of the junction unmatched. The DNA for the CDR3 is TGTGCCAGCAGTGATCCGGGACAGACCCACTATGGCTACACCTTC. Translation: CASSDPGQTHYGYTF.

V gene TRBV11-2 combines with J gene TRBJ2-1; 9 bases fit TRBD2. The CDR3 runs to 16 residues. The ends lost 1 base at V and 7 bases at J; junction bases unmatched: 8. The germline V gene has CDR1 SGHAT and CDR2 FQNNGV. The CDR3 DNA is TGTGCCAGCAGCTTAGTAGTTAGCGGGGGAGCAAATGAGCAGTTCTTC. As protein: CASSLVVSGGANEQFF.

The gene calls are TRBV4-2 and TRBJ2-3; D is unclear. Trimming removed 0 bases at V and 7 bases at J, with 14 bases between. From germline, CDR1 is LGHNA and CDR2 YNFKEQ. The CDR3 contains 15 residues. CDR3 amino acids: CASSQEPRSPHTQYF. The DNA of the CDR3 is TGTGCCAGCAGCCAAGAACCCAGGTCTCCGCATACGCAGTATTTT.

The gene calls are TRBV7-2 and TRBJ2-3, with TRBD2 matching over 14 bases. Germline trimming cut 6 bases from V and 4 bases from J; bases unmatched to any gene: 6. The germline gives CDR1 SGHTA, CDR2 FQGNSA. This CDR3 is 16 amino acids long. CDR3 sequence (DNA): TGTGCCAGCAGATCCCGACTAGCGGGGGGGTCAGATACGCAGTATTTT. This codes for CASRSRLAGGSDTQYF.

V is TRBV10-2 and J is TRBJ2-1; TRBD2 matches at 11 bases. The V gene end was trimmed by 6 bases and the J gene end by 7 bases; junction bases not matched to a gene: 8. The CDR3 extends over 15 amino acids. Germline V gene lookup returns CDR1 WSHSY and CDR2 SAAADI. CDR3 in DNA: TGCGCCAGCAGGATTAGCGGGGGGGCAGGTAATGAGCAGTTCTTC. Translating gives CASRISGGAGNEQFF.

This chain joins TRBV9 and TRBJ1-1, with D possibly TRBD1 on 6 matching bases. In germline, CDR1 is SGDLS, CDR2 YYNGEE. V was clipped by 4 bases and J by 0 bases, with 13 bases between them. The CDR3 totals 15 residues. The CDR3 sequence is CASSLRQGLNTEAFF. The CDR3 DNA is TGTGCCAGCAGCCTCAGGCAGGGGCTGAACACTGAAGCTTTCTTT.

V and J are TRBV7-2 and TRBJ1-2; possibly TRBD1 for D (6 bases). The CDR3 length is 13 residues. Germline CDR1 is SGHTA and CDR2 is FQGNSA. The ends were cut back, 1 base at V and 7 bases at J, with 10 bases in the middle. This CDR3 reads CASSLDRAGGYTF. For the CDR3, the DNA is TGTGCCAGCAGCTTAGACAGGGCTGGTGGCTACACCTTC.

The chain carries TRBV27 and TRBJ2-2, with D maybe TRBD1 (7 bases). The CDR3 extends over 15 amino acids. Trimming took 7 bases from V and 1 from J, leaving 13 bases between them. The germline gives CDR1 MNHEY, CDR2 SMNVEV (reference sequence). The CDR3 sequence: CASTPGGMNTGELFF. CDR3 nucleotide sequence: TGTGCCAGCACCCCAGGGGGGATGAACACCGGGGAGCTGTTTTTT.

The V and J genes are TRBV3-1 (or the pseudogene TRBV3-2) and TRBJ2-2; D perhaps matches TRBD1 (5 bases). CDR1 and CDR2 from the germline V gene are LGHDT and YNNKEL (reference sequence). The CDR3 extends over 18 amino acids. V lost 4 bases, J lost 0 bases, and 18 bases lay in between. In DNA, the CDR3 is TGTGCCAGCAGCCCAGTGCCCTCGGCAGGGACGAACACCGGGGAGCTGTTTTTT. This codes for CASSPVPSAGTNTGELFF.

This chain joins TRBV9 and TRBJ2-2, with 7 bases aligning to TRBD1. This CDR3 is 16 amino acids long. Germline V gene data show CDR1 as SGDLS and CDR2 as YYNGEE. Trimming removed 2 bases from V and 2 bases from J; junction bases left unmatched: 6. The CDR3 loop reads CASSVLRQGNTGELFF. CDR3 in DNA: TGTGCCAGCAGCGTCCTGAGACAGGGAAACACCGGGGAGCTGTTTTTT.